The TCR beta chain described here comes from a study of blood T cell repertoires in COVID-19. Method: immunoSEQ multiplex PCR; TCRdb's copy keeps in-frame clones and lacks some. The sample yields 90,000 to 120,000 clones, about two thirds seen once. Per the germline V gene, CDR1 is SGHTA and CDR2 is FQGTGA. The length of the CDR3 is 12 residues. V was pared by 5 bases and J by 7 bases, with 11 bases between. This TCR was recovered from a woman aged 35 to 49 with acute or convalescent COVID-19. This rearrangement joins TRBV7-3 to TRBJ1-1; no firm D call. The source material was peripheral blood. The CDR3 protein is CASSEDGVEAFF. CDR3 sequence (DNA): TGTGCCAGCAGCGAGGACGGGGTTGAAGCTTTCTTT.